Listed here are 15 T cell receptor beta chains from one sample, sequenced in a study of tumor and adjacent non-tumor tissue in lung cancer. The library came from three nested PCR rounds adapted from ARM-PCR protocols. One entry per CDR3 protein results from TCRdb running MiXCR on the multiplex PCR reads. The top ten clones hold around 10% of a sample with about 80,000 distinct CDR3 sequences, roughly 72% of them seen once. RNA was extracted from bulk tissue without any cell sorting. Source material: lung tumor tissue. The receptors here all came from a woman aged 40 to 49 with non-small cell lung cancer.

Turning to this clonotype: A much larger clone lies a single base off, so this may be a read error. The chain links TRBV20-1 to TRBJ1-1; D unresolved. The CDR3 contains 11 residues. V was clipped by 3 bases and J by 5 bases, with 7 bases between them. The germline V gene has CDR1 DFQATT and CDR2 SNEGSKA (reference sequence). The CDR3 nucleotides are TGCAGTGCTAGTGGGGTGACTGAAGCTTTCTTT. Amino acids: CSASGVTEAFF.

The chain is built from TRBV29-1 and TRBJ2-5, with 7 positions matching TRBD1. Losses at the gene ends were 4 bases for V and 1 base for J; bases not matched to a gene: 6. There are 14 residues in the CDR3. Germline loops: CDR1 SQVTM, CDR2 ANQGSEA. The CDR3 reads CSVAIGGPQETQYF. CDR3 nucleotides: TGCAGCGTTGCTATAGGGGGCCCCCAAGAGACCCAGTACTTC.

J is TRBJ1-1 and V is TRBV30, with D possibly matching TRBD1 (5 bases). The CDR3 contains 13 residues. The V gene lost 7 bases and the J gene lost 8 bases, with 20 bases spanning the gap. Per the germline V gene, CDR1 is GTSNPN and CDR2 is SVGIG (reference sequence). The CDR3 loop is CAYLGGELWEAFF. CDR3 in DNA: TGTGCCTATCTGGGGGGGGAGCTTTGGGAAGCTTTCTTT.

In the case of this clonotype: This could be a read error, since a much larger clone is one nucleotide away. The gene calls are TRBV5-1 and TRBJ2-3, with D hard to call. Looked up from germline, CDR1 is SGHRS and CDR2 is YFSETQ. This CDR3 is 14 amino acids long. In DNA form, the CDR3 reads TGCACCAGCAGCTTGAATAAGGTATCAGATACGCAGTATTTT. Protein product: CTSSLNKVSDTQYF. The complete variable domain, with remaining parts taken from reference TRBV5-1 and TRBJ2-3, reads KAGVTQTPRYLIKTRGQQVTLSCSPISGHRSVSWYQQTPGQGLQFLFEYFSETQRNKGNFPGRFSGRQFSNSRSEMNVSTLELGDSALYLCTSSLNKVSDTQYFGPGTRLTVL.

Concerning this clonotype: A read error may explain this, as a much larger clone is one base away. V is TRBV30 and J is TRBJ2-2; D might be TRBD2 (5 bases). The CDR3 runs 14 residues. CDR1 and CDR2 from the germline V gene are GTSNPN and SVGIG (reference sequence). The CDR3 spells CVWSVQRETGELFF. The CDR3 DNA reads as TGTGTCTGGAGTGTACAGAGGGAGACCGGGGAGCTGTTTTTT.

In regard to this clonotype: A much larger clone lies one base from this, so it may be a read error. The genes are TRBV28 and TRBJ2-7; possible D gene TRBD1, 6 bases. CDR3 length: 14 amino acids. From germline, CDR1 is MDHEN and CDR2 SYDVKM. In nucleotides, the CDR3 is TGTGCCAGCAGTCCGACAGGTTCCCTCTACGAGCGGTACTTC. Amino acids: CASSPTGSLYERYF. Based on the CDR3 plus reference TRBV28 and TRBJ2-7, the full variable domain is DVKVTQSSRYLVKRTGEKVFLECVQDMDHENMFWYRQDPGLGLRLIYFSYDVKMKEKGDIPEGYSVSREKKERFSLILESASTNQTSMYLCASSPTGSLYERYFGPGTRLTVT.

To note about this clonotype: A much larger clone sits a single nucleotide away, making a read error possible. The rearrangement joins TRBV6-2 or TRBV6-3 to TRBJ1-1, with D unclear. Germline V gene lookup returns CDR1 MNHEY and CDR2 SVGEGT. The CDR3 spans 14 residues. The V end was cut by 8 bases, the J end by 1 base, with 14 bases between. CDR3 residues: CASGFLRSNTEAFF. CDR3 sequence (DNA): TGTGCCAGCGGTTTTCTTAGGTCGAACACTGAAGCTTTCTTT.

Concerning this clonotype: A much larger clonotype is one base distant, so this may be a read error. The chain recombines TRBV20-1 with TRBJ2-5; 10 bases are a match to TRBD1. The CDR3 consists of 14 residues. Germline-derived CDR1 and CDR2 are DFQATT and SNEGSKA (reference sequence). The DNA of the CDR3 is TGCAGTGCCCCAAGACAGGGGGCGAGAGAGACCAAGTACTTC. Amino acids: CSAPRQGARETKYF.

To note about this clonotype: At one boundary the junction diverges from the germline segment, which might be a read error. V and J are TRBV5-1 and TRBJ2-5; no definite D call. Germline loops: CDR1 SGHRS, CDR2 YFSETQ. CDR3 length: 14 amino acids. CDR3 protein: CAGSFNSRQETRYF. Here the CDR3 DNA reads TGCGCCGGCAGCTTCAACAGCCGCCAAGAGACCCGGTACTTC.

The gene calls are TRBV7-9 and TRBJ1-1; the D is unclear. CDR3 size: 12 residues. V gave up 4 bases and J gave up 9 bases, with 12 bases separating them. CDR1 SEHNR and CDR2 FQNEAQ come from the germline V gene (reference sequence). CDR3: CASSSHGFKAFF. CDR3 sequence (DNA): TGTGCCAGCAGCTCTCATGGTTTTAAAGCTTTCTTT.

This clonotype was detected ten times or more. In DNA, the CDR3 is TGTGCCAGCAGCTTTGTACTAGATGGCACAGATACGCAGTATTTT. It translates to CASSFVLDGTDTQYF. The chain combines TRBV5-6 with TRBJ2-3, with D perhaps matching TRBD2 (5 bases). This CDR3 is built from 15 residues. Trimming removed 2 bases from V and 1 base from J, with 11 bases in between. CDR1 is SGHDT, CDR2 YYEEEE, per germline. Full variable domain (outside the CDR3, taken from reference TRBV5-6 and TRBJ2-3): DAGVTQSPTHLIKTRGQQVTLRCSPKSGHDTVSWYQQALGQGPQFIFQYYEEEERQRGNFPDRFSGHQFPNYSSELNVNALLLGDSALYLCASSFVLDGTDTQYFGPGTRLTVL.

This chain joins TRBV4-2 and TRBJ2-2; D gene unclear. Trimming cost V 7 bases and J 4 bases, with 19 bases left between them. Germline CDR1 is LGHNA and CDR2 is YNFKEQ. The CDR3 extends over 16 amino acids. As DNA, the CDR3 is TGTGCCAGCAACCATGCTTACACGGTTGTCACCGGGGAGCTGTTTTTT. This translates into CASNHAYTVVTGELFF.

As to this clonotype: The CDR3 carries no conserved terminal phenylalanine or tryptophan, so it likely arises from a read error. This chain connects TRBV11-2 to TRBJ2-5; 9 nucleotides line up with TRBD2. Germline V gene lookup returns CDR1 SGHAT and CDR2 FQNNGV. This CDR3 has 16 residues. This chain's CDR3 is CATNRLAEGGRETQYL. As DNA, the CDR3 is TGTGCTACCAACAGACTAGCGGAGGGGGGGCGAGAGACCCAGTACCTC.

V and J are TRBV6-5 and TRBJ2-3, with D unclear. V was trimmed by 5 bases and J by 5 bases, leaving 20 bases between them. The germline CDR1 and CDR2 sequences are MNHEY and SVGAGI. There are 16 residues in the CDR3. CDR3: CASSLSAPGPQDTQYF. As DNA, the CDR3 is TGTGCCAGCAGTCTATCAGCCCCCGGACCCCAAGATACGCAGTATTTT.

Here the CDR3 DNA reads TGTGCCATCCGACTTAGCGGGAACACAGATACGCAGTATTTT. This encodes CAIRLSGNTDTQYF. The V call is TRBV10-3, the J call TRBJ2-3, with 8 nucleotides matching TRBD2. Germline V gene data show CDR1 as ENHRY and CDR2 as SYGVKD. This CDR3 spans 14 amino acids. V shed 8 bases and J 2 bases; nucleotides not matched to a gene: 6.